The TCR beta chain under discussion was sequenced for a study of CD8+CD57+ T cells in acquired aplastic anemia (dated by TCRdb to 2016 to 2018). A note on the overall study: On average, sorted CD4+ and CD8+ cells yielded around 3.4 ug of extracted DNA, with a range of roughly 0.18 to 30 ug. CD8+CD57+ expansion was defined as frequency above the mean frequency observed in healthy subjects.

Flow cytometry had shown CD8+CD57+ cell expansion in the patients selected for sequencing. Every patient had a diagnosis of severe acquired aplastic anemia based on International Study of Aplastic Anemia and Agranulocytosis and Camitta criteria. Patients had received no therapy at the time of blood sampling. The study deep-sequenced TCR repertoires of sorted CD4+ and CD8+ blood T cells from severe aplastic anemia patients and healthy subjects. Patients were enrolled under clinicaltrials.gov protocols 00001620, 01623167, 00001397, 00071045, 00081523 and 00961064 in the USA. Ficoll-Paque density gradient centrifugation was used to isolate peripheral blood mononuclear cells. Before DNA extraction, CD4+ and CD8+ T cells were sorted by FACS or by magnetic beads. Profiling of TCR beta VDJ combinations and CDR3 sequences used genomic DNA as the template. An Illumina HiSeq 2000 was the platform used for TCR repertoire sequencing. The authors processed their data as follows. TRBV/TRBJ rearrangement plots, CDR3 size and DJ length profiles, and Simpson's diversity index were used to evaluate the repertoires. The most abundant DNA sequence in the deep sequencing data was taken as the immunodominant clone. CDR3 amino acid sequences were screened for sharing across subjects and compared with published repertoires and the VDJdb database. TCRdb cleaned the public reads at Q25 with fastp, built clones with MiXCR and kept in-frame beta chains. Entries that share a CDR3 protein sequence are merged under the most common genes and DNA. These V and J calls are TCRdb output, not the study's own analysis. The sample table lists fewer than 200,000 distinct CDR3 sequences, around 50% of them with a count of one. The ten most abundant clones make up approximately 12% of the sample.

Results the study describes overall, beyond this receptor: Although 25 to 30 CD8+ CDR3 sequences were shared by patients and controls, these sequences appeared highly expressed in patients and within the immunodominant clones of patients. No significant difference in CD8+ Simpson's diversity was found between patients and healthy controls (P=0.060).

Ends trimmed: V by 3 bases, J by 6 bases; bases unmatched to a gene: 4. The CDR3 runs 14 amino acids, cysteine and phenylalanine included. The kept DNA is CDR3 alone, 42 bases in frame from the first base. CDR1 and CDR2 are read off the germline V gene as KGHDR and SFDVKD. Turning to this clonotype: The antigen it recognizes is unknown. No base qualities exist here, and no much larger clone lies one base off it.

The sample was sorted CD4+, CD8+, or CD8+CD57+ T cells (not recorded which) from PBMCs. This receptor was taken from a human donor with aplastic anemia. The receptor chain draws on TRBV24-1 and TRBJ2-1, and 7 junctional nucleotides match TRBD2. The CDR3 protein: CATSDGLVGNEQFF. The base sequence is TGTGCCACCAGTGATGGACTAGTAGGCAATGAGCAGTTCTTC.